The next 11 T cell receptor beta chains were all read from a single sample in a study of blood T cell repertoires in COVID-19. Data came from immunoSEQ multiplex PCR; TCRdb stores just in-frame clones and leaves some out. The repertoire has about 62,000 clones, 70% to 90% of them found once; the top ten carry approximately 1.3%. Sample: peripheral blood. The receptors stem from an elderly woman with acute or convalescent COVID-19.

In its sample, this clone ranks as medium-sized. This sequence joins TRBV6-1 and TRBJ1-2; D is unresolved. In germline, CDR1 is MNHNS, CDR2 SASEGT. There are 13 residues in the CDR3. V was clipped by 1 base and J by 3 bases, with 6 bases between them. CDR3 DNA sequence: TGTGCCAGCAGTGAAGACGGTTACTATGGCTACACCTTC. Residues: CASSEDGYYGYTF.

The chain links TRBV25-1 to TRBJ2-6; D might be TRBD2 (5 bases). This CDR3 region has 14 residues. Between the trimmed V and J ends, which lost 3 bases and 2 bases, there was a span of 5 bases. Germline CDR1 reads MGHDK; CDR2 reads SYGVNS. The CDR3 region has the DNA TGTGCCAGCAGTGAGGGAGCTGGGGCCAACGTCCTGACTTTC. Its protein is CASSEGAGANVLTF.

This rearrangement joins TRBV7-9 to TRBJ2-5, with TRBD1 matching 9 bases. The germline V gene has CDR1 SEHNR and CDR2 FQNEAQ (reference sequence). V was clipped by 3 bases and J by 2 bases; unmatched bases: 10. The CDR3 runs 17 residues. CDR3 sequence: CASSFWIGQGQQETQYF. For the CDR3, the DNA is TGTGCCAGCAGCTTTTGGATCGGACAGGGGCAACAAGAGACCCAGTACTTC.

The V and J genes are TRBV28 and TRBJ2-1; 9 bases are shared with TRBD2. Trimming took 6 bases from V and 2 from J; bases not matched to a gene: 2. The length of the CDR3 is 14 residues. Germline V gene lookup returns CDR1 MDHEN and CDR2 SYDVKM. The CDR3 spells CASSPSGTYNEQFF. The CDR3 DNA reads TGTGCCAGCAGCCCTAGCGGGACCTACAATGAGCAGTTCTTC.

The chain is built from TRBV5-1 and TRBJ2-1; D may be TRBD2 (5 bases). The CDR3 sequence is 14 residues long. CDR1 and CDR2 (germline): SGHRS, YFSETQ. V was shortened by 4 bases and J by 3 bases, with 11 bases between the two germline ends. DNA of the CDR3: TGCGCCAGCAGCAACCCGAGCGGCTACAATGAGCAGTTCTTC. Residues: CASSNPSGYNEQFF.

V and J are TRBV9 and TRBJ2-3; TRBD1 matches 7 bases. The CDR3 consists of 16 residues. Germline V gene sequence: CDR1 SGDLS, CDR2 YYNGEE. The ends lost 0 bases at V and 5 bases at J; junction bases unmatched: 9. For the CDR3, the DNA is TGTGCCAGCAGCGTAGGGACAGGATTCCTGCTAGATACGCAGTATTTT. It is translated as CASSVGTGFLLDTQYF. Variable domain in full (rest from reference TRBV9 and TRBJ2-3): DSGVTQTPKHLITATGQRVTLRCSPRSGDLSVYWYQQSLDQGLQFLIQYYNGEERAKGNILERFSAQQFPDLHSELNLSSLELGDSALYFCASSVGTGFLLDTQYFGPGTRLTVL.

V and J are TRBV6-5 and TRBJ2-1; possibly TRBD2 for D (5 bases). The length of the CDR3 is 12 residues. CDR1 MNHEY and CDR2 SVGAGI come from the germline V gene. Trimming pared 5 bases from V and 9 bases from J, leaving 11 bases between. CDR3 residues: CASSTGSGEQFF. The CDR3, as DNA: TGTGCCAGCAGTACGGGGTCCGGTGAGCAGTTCTTC.

This clone was detected a few times. This rearrangement joins TRBV6-5 to TRBJ1-2; TRBD1 might be the D (5 bases). Trimming stripped 3 bases from V and 5 bases from J, with 16 bases between. Germline V gene lookup returns CDR1 MNHEY and CDR2 SVGAGI. The CDR3 runs to 15 residues. CDR3 loop: CASSYSGPRRYGYTF. CDR3 sequence (DNA): TGTGCCAGCAGTTATTCAGGGCCCCGACGGTATGGCTACACCTTC.

V gene TRBV5-1 combines with J gene TRBJ2-1, with 8 bases lining up with TRBD2. The CDR3 has 16 residues. Trimming removed 4 bases from V and 1 base from J; junction bases left unmatched: 7. CDR1 SGHRS and CDR2 YFSETQ come from the germline V gene. The DNA for the CDR3 is TGCGCCAGCAGCCCCTTAGCGGGATCGTCCTACAATGAGCAGTTCTTC. This gives the protein CASSPLAGSSYNEQFF. Full variable domain (rest looked up from reference TRBV5-1 and TRBJ2-1): KAGVTQTPRYLIKTRGQQVTLSCSPISGHRSVSWYQQTPGQGLQFLFEYFSETQRNKGNFPGRFSGRQFSNSRSEMNVSTLELGDSALYLCASSPLAGSSYNEQFFGPGTRLTVL.

This clone was seen a few times. The V and J genes are TRBV5-1 and TRBJ2-3; a weak D match, TRBD2 (5 bases). V lost 5 bases, J lost 4 bases, and 11 bases lay in between. The CDR3 is 13 amino acids. Per germline, CDR1 SGHRS and CDR2 YFSETQ. CDR3 nucleotides: TGCGCCAGCAGGAGCTCCGGGGCAGATACGCAGTATTTT. Its translation: CASRSSGADTQYF. The variable domain in full, with the rest retrieved from reference TRBV5-1 and TRBJ2-3, is KAGVTQTPRYLIKTRGQQVTLSCSPISGHRSVSWYQQTPGQGLQFLFEYFSETQRNKGNFPGRFSGRQFSNSRSEMNVSTLELGDSALYLCASRSSGADTQYFGPGTRLTVL.

The V call is TRBV5-1, the J call TRBJ2-7; 10 nucleotides agree with TRBD1. The CDR3 consists of 16 residues. V trimming: 0 bases; J trimming: 7 bases; junction bases outside the gene matches: 10. Germline V gene sequence: CDR1 SGHRS, CDR2 YFSETQ. CDR3 coding DNA: TGCGCCAGCAGCTTGGCCCGGAGACAGGGGGCGCTGGAGCAGTACTTC. Protein: CASSLARRQGALEQYF.